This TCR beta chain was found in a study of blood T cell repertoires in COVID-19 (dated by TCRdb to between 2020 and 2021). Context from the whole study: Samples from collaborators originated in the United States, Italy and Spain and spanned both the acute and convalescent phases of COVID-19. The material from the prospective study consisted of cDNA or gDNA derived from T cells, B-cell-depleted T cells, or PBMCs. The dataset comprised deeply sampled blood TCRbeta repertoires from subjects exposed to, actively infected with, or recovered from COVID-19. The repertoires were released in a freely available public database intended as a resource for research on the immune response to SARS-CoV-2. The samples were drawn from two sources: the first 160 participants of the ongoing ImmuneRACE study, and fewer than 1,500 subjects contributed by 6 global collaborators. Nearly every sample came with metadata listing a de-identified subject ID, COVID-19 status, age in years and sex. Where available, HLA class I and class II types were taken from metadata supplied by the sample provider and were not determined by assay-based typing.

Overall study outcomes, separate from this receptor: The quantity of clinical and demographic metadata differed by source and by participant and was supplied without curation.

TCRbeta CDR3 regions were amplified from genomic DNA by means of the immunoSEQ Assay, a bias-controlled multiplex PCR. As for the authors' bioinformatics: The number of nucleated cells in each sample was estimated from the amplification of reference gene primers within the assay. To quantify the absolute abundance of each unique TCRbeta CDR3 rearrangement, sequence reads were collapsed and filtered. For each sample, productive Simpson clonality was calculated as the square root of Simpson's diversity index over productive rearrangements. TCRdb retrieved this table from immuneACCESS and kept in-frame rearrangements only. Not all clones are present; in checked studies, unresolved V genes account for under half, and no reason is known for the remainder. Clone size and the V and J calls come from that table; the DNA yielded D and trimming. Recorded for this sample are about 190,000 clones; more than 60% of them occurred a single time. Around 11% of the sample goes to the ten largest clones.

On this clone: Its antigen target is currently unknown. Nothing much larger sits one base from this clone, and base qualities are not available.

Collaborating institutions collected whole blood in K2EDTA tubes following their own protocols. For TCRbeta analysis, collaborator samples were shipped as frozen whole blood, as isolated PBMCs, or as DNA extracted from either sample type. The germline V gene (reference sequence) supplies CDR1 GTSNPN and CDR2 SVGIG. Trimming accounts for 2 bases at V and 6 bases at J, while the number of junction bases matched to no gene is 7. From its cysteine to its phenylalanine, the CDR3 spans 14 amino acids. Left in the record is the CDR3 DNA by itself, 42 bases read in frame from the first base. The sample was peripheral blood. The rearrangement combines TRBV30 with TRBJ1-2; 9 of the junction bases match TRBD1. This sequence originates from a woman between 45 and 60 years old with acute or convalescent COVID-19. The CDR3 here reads CAWSKDRGFDGYTF. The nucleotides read TGTGCCTGGAGTAAGGACAGGGGCTTTGATGGCTACACCTTC. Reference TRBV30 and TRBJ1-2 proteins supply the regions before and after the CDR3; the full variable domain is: SQTIHQWPATLVQPVGSPLSLECTVEGTSNPNLYWYRQAAGRGLQLLFYSVGIGQISSEVPQNLSASRPQDRQFILSSKKLLLSDSGFYLCAWSKDRGFDGYTFGSGTRLTVV.